The sequence of this TCR beta chain was determined in a study of blood T cells in healthy people across ages. Only a few counts were recorded for this clonotype. Through a sample-barcoded 5' primer and a J-beta primer mix, a second PCR was run for 7 to 11 cycles. Each CDR3 protein gets one entry after TCRdb re-called the 5' RACE reads with MiXCR. The sample lists under 950,000 distinct CDR3 sequences, about 20% occurring once. The sequencing sample was made of blood. The sequence derives from a man in his 70s in good health.

CDR3 in DNA: TGTGCCAGCAGTTACACTAGATTGAATGAGCAGTTCTTC. Translating gives CASSYTRLNEQFF. This chain uses TRBV6-6 with TRBJ2-1; maybe TRBD2 (5 bases). CDR1 MNHNY and CDR2 SVGAGI come from the germline V gene (reference sequence). The CDR3 extends over 13 amino acids. V was trimmed by 2 bases and J by 7 bases, leaving 9 bases between them.